The clone carrying this T cell receptor beta chain was observed many times. Its antigen is unknown. The CDR3 consists of 14 residues. Looked up from germline, CDR1 is LGHNA and CDR2 is YNFKEQ. The ends lost 1 base at V and 4 bases at J; junction bases unmatched: 4. The sample is drawn from a study of spatial heterogeneity in lung cancer. Study-wide context: Detection consistently yielded more beta chains than alpha chains. A unique TCR and UMI combination showed up more than ten times in raw reads, on average. Study-wide results and limits: At tumor resection, ubiquitous expanded TCRs were detected in blood more often than later.

Time point of the sample: sample taken at primary tumor resection. The sequenced material consisted of unsorted whole RNA from tumor, nontumor lung or frozen PBMC. Some 72 TRACERx patients with early, untreated non-small cell lung cancer donated samples. TCRdb redid the calling of the 5' RACE reads with MiXCR, one entry per CDR3 protein. The sample records 12,000 to 15,000 distinct CDR3 sequences, approximately 10% being singletons. V is TRBV4-2 and J is TRBJ2-7, with 7 bases fitting TRBD2. The sequences come from PBMCs, collected at surgery. This receptor was taken from a female donor with early-stage non-small cell lung cancer. CDR3 nucleotide sequence: TGTGCCAGCAGCCAAGCAAGTAGCGGGTACGAGCAGTACTTC. Encoded protein: CASSQASSGYEQYF.